This T cell receptor beta chain was sequenced during a study of T cell responses to AZD1222 COVID-19 vaccine. Study-level findings and limits: After the peak T cell response, and only then, were repertoires sampled. Spike regions recognized by vaccine-associated CD4 TCRs spanned the protein, led by 160-218 and 743-854. Females outnumbered males among donors, who were mostly white British; clonal diversity was possibly underestimated.

This table comes from immunoSEQ multiplex PCR, and its TCRdb copy is limited to in-frame clones, with some not included. The repertoire consists of tens of thousands of clones, with roughly four fifths occurring once and the leading ten covering roughly 25%. The CDR3 extends over 13 amino acids. Germline V gene data show CDR1 as MNHEY and CDR2 as SMNVEV (reference sequence). V was pared by 2 bases and J by 1 base, with 5 bases between. Turning to this clone: The antigen is not known.

This chain links TRBV27 with TRBJ1-1; D unresolved. Sequenced material: peripheral blood, taken 28 days after the second AZD1222 dose. This TCR was sampled from an adult who received the AZD1222 COVID-19 vaccine. The CDR3 DNA follows: TGTGCCAGCAGTTTACTAGGGAACACTGAAGCTTTCTTT. Its translation is CASSLLGNTEAFF.